One and the same sample provided the 30 T cell receptor beta chains below, sequenced in a study of shared clonotypes between healthy human individuals. Libraries were prepared by immunoSEQ multiplex PCR; TCRdb keeps only in-frame clonotypes and omits some of them. The table shows 2 million to 3 million clones, with approximately 94% occurring only once. Sequenced sample: naive CD4+ T cells from PBMCs. Subset defined: CD45RA+ positively selected. Receptors originate from a man aged 18 to 30 in good health. Some clones in this sample may be carry-over from other donors' samples.

This clone was found a few times. The V call is TRBV6-1, the J call TRBJ2-7; 8 positions agree with TRBD1. The CDR3 totals 15 residues. Unmatched junction bases numbered 9, after V lost 4 bases and J lost 4 bases. CDR1 is MNHNS and CDR2 is SASEGT in the germline V gene. The CDR3 DNA follows: TGTGCCAGCAGTGCCGCCGGGACAGGCATGTACGAGCAGTACTTC. Protein product: CASSAAGTGMYEQYF.

This chain links TRBV15 with TRBJ1-2; D call uncertain. The CDR3 extends over 14 amino acids. Germline V gene lookup returns CDR1 LNHNV and CDR2 YYDKDF (reference sequence). With 0 bases removed from V and 7 bases from J, the gap between germline ends came to 12 bases. The CDR3 DNA reads as TGTGCCACCAGCAGAGACCTCACCGAAGGTGGCTACACCTTC. This codes for CATSRDLTEGGYTF.

DNA for the CDR3: TGTGCCAGCAGTTTAAGGCTACACCCAGACACTAGCAATCAGCCCCAGCATTTT. Encoded protein: CASSLRLHPDTSNQPQHF. This chain uses TRBV28 with TRBJ1-5; no reliable D call. CDR3 length: 18 residues. Per the germline V gene, CDR1 is MDHEN and CDR2 is SYDVKM. V was shortened by 2 bases and J by 0 bases, with 17 bases between the two germline ends.

The chain joins TRBV27 to TRBJ1-5; D ambiguous. V was pared by 7 bases and J by 0 bases, with 13 bases between. Per germline, CDR1 MNHEY and CDR2 SMNVEV (reference sequence). This CDR3 has 15 amino acids. As DNA, the CDR3 is TGTGCCAGCACTCCGTCTGGGCGTAGCAATCAGCCCCAGCATTTT. This encodes CASTPSGRSNQPQHF.

The rearrangement uses TRBV29-1 and TRBJ2-5; 10 bases align to TRBD2. The J call is in doubt because the DNA end fits TRBJ2-7 better. This CDR3 region has 14 residues. Germline values: CDR1 SQVTM, CDR2 ANQGSEA. CDR3 region: CGASGVAGGYEQYF. The DNA of the CDR3 is TGCGGCGCCTCTGGGGTAGCGGGAGGCTACGAGCAGTACTTC.

Here the CDR3 reads CASSLGPGGQTDTQYF. CDR3 nucleotides: TGCGCCAGCAGCTTGGGACCGGGAGGGCAGACAGATACGCAGTATTTT. This chain connects TRBV5-1 to TRBJ2-3; 8 nucleotides agree with TRBD2. The V segment lost 0 bases and the J segment 3 bases; nucleotides outside the gene matches: 6. The CDR3 spans 16 residues. Germline values: CDR1 SGHRS, CDR2 YFSETQ.

This clone was recorded only once. The sample has other DNA sequences that encode this CDR3 too. The chain has TRBV20-1 and TRBJ2-7; D remains unclear. Germline-derived CDR1 and CDR2 are DFQATT and SNEGSKA (reference sequence). The CDR3 loop spans 10 amino acids. Trimming pared 1 base from V and 5 bases from J, leaving 3 bases between. In nucleotides, the CDR3 is TGCAGTGCTAGAGCGGACGAGCAGTACTTC. Protein sequence: CSARADEQYF.

Comments on this clone: The same CDR3 arises from other DNA sequences in this sample as well. The V and J genes are TRBV19 and TRBJ2-3; no firm D call. Deletions cut 3 bases from V and 1 base from J, with 8 bases between. CDR1 and CDR2 (germline): LNHDA, SQIVND (reference sequence). The CDR3 is made up of 14 amino acids. CDR3 DNA: TGTGCCAGTAGTATCGGGCTCCGCACAGATACGCAGTATTTT. It specifies CASSIGLRTDTQYF.

Notes on this clone: Other DNA sequences within the sample encode an identical CDR3. The chain couples TRBV27 to TRBJ1-5; no definite D call. Trimming cost V 5 bases and J 0 bases, with 5 bases left between them. Germline V CDR1 and CDR2: MNHEY, SMNVEV (reference sequence). This CDR3 comprises 13 residues. The CDR3 reads CASSRYSNQPQHF. Here the CDR3 DNA reads TGTGCCAGCAGTAGATATAGCAATCAGCCCCAGCATTTT.

The chain has TRBV28 and TRBJ2-1; D remains ambiguous. The CDR3 runs to 11 residues. From germline, CDR1 is MDHEN and CDR2 SYDVKM. Trimming left V 8 bases short and J 12 bases short, with 14 bases between. The CDR3 nucleotides read TGTGCCAGCCTATTGAGTGGGCTGCAGTTCTTC. It encodes CASLLSGLQFF.

The chain combines TRBV7-3 with TRBJ1-2; possible D gene TRBD1, 5 bases. This CDR3 has 14 residues. Trimming stripped 5 bases from V and 6 bases from J, with 16 bases between. Germline V gene lookup returns CDR1 SGHTA and CDR2 FQGTGA. CDR3 nucleotides: TGTGCCAGCAGCCCCCGTGGGCAGGGTGATGGCTACACCTTC. This sequence encodes CASSPRGQGDGYTF.

The chain combines TRBV21-1 with TRBJ2-1; the table's D gene call, TRBD2, was not cross checked with the DNA. TRBV21-1 constitutes a pseudogene. This CDR3 is built from 18 residues. CDR3 loop: CASSKFGRGRAPYNEQFF. DNA for the CDR3: TGTGCCAGCAGCAAATTCGGGCGCGGGAGGGCCCCCTACAATGAGCAGTTCTTC.

The gene calls are TRBV6-4 and TRBJ2-3; D not resolved. Germline V gene sequence: CDR1 MRHNA, CDR2 SNTAGT. Trimming left V 4 bases short and J 1 base short, with 6 bases between. The CDR3 runs to 13 residues. In DNA, the CDR3 is TGTGCCAGCAGTGTTCCAGGCACAGATACGCAGTATTTT. Translated, it gives CASSVPGTDTQYF.

Worth noting for this clone: The same CDR3 can be traced to other DNA sequences in this sample. The gene calls are TRBV18 and TRBJ2-1, with TRBD2 matching 11 bases. This CDR3 has 15 amino acids. V shed 4 bases and J 4 bases; nucleotides not matched to a gene: 3. Germline V CDR1 and CDR2: KGHSH, LQKENI. DNA for the CDR3: TGTGCCAGCTCACGAACTAGCGGGAGTTACAATGAGCAGTTCTTC. Translation gives CASSRTSGSYNEQFF.

This sequence joins TRBV11-2 and TRBJ2-7; 7 bases line up with TRBD2. With V trimmed by 4 bases and J by 4 bases, 7 bases remained unmatched. Germline V lookup: CDR1 SGHAT, CDR2 FQNNGV. The CDR3 extends over 14 amino acids. The CDR3: CASSSLTGGYEQYF. DNA of the CDR3: TGTGCCAGCAGCTCTCTGACCGGGGGGTACGAGCAGTACTTC.

J is TRBJ2-1 and V is TRBV11-3; no definite D call. CDR3 length: 14 residues. Germline loops: CDR1 SGHNT, CDR2 YENEEA. Trimming removed 5 bases from V and 3 bases from J, with 11 bases in between. As DNA, the CDR3 is TGTGCCAGCAGCCAGACTGGGCTCTACAATGAGCAGTTCTTC. This codes for CASSQTGLYNEQFF.

The CDR3 protein is CASSLGPLATETQYF. CDR3 DNA sequence: TGTGCCAGCAGCTTAGGTCCTCTAGCGACCGAGACCCAGTACTTC. V is TRBV7-9 and J is TRBJ2-5; the D gene is possibly TRBD2 (6 bases). Germline CDR1 SEHNR, CDR2 FQNEAQ (reference sequence). Trimming took 1 base from V and 5 from J, leaving 14 bases between them. The CDR3 is 15 amino acids.

This clone was counted a few times. The V gene is TRBV10-3, the J gene TRBJ1-1, with 8 positions matching TRBD1. Looked up from germline, CDR1 is ENHRY and CDR2 is SYGVKD. Germline trimming cut 7 bases from V and 4 bases from J; bases unmatched to any gene: 5. The length of the CDR3 is 13 residues. In nucleotides, the CDR3 is TGTGCCATCACCGGACAGGGTTTCACTGAAGCTTTCTTT. Its translation: CAITGQGFTEAFF.

J is TRBJ2-7 and V is TRBV28; 13 nucleotides agree with TRBD2. Germline V gene sequence: CDR1 MDHEN, CDR2 SYDVKM. V lost 4 bases to trimming and J lost 4 bases; unmatched junction nucleotides: 10. CDR3 size: 17 residues. The CDR3 region has the DNA TGTGCCAGCAGTTACAGAGGTCGACTAGCGGGAGGTTACGAGCAGTACTTC. It encodes CASSYRGRLAGGYEQYF.

The CDR3 region is CASSFDRMVMGSYTF. The DNA for the CDR3 is TGTGCCAGCAGCTTCGACAGAATGGTTATGGGGAGCTACACCTTC. The chain links TRBV7-8 to TRBJ1-2; possible D gene TRBD1, 5 bases. Trimming removed 3 bases from V and 9 bases from J, with 20 bases in between. This CDR3 has 15 amino acids. In germline, CDR1 is SGHVS, CDR2 FQNEAQ.

This clone was detected only once. The chain employs TRBV5-8 and TRBJ2-7; D not certain. CDR3 length: 16 amino acids. The germline CDR1 and CDR2 sequences are SGHTS and YDEGEE. V lost 1 base and J 0 bases, leaving 14 bases between the germline ends. The CDR3 bases are TGTGCCAGCAGCTTGTTTTGGAAATCGAGCTCCTACGAGCAGTACTTC. It codes for CASSLFWKSSSYEQYF.

V gene TRBV7-2 combines with J gene TRBJ2-1; 7 bases map to TRBD2. This CDR3 contains 15 residues. V trimming: 1 base; J trimming: 7 bases; junction bases outside the gene matches: 7. CDR1 and CDR2 from the germline V gene are SGHTA and FQGNSA. CDR3 DNA: TGTGCCAGCAGCTTAGATGGGAGGGGATGGAATGAGCAGTTCTTC. It translates to CASSLDGRGWNEQFF.

The chain combines TRBV27 with TRBJ2-2; a possible D gene is TRBD1 (5 bases). This CDR3 has 16 amino acids. V was trimmed by 6 bases and J by 3 bases, leaving 17 bases between them. Germline V gene data show CDR1 as MNHEY and CDR2 as SMNVEV (reference sequence). The CDR3 spells CASSPFKQGDTGELFF. The CDR3 DNA is TGTGCCAGCAGCCCCTTTAAGCAGGGCGACACCGGGGAGCTGTTTTTT.

This clone was detected a few times. The chain recombines TRBV5-1 with TRBJ1-5; tentative D call: TRBD1 (5 bases). This CDR3 contains 13 residues. Trimming took off 0 bases at V and 9 bases at J, with 10 bases between the two ends. Per germline, CDR1 SGHRS and CDR2 YFSETQ. The CDR3 sequence is CASSLVGDRPQHF. The CDR3 nucleotides are TGCGCCAGCAGCTTGGTGGGGGACCGGCCCCAGCATTTT.

V and J are TRBV5-1 and TRBJ2-1, with 8 positions matching TRBD1. This CDR3 spans 15 amino acids. Germline CDR1 is SGHRS and CDR2 is YFSETQ. The ends lost 0 bases at V and 8 bases at J; junction bases unmatched: 7. The DNA for the CDR3 is TGCGCCAGCAGCTTGGCCCAGGGGGCGCCCGATGAGCAGTTCTTC. This gives the protein CASSLAQGAPDEQFF.

CDR3 coding DNA: TGTGCCAGCAGGAAACAGGGGGCAATCATTCAGCCCCAGCATTTT. Encoded protein: CASRKQGAIIQPQHF. The chain uses TRBV6-1 and TRBJ1-5; 9 positions match TRBD1. Germline lookup yields CDR1 MNHNS and CDR2 SASEGT. The CDR3 is made up of 15 amino acids. Trimming took 6 bases from V and 6 from J; bases not matched to a gene: 9.

The V call is TRBV2, the J call TRBJ2-5, with D hard to call. The germline V gene has CDR1 SNHLY and CDR2 FYNNEI. This CDR3 is built from 14 residues. The ends were cut back, 0 bases at V and 0 bases at J, with 5 bases in the middle. The CDR3 bases are TGTGCCAGCAGTGAAGCAAGGGACCAAGAGACCCAGTACTTC. Its translation is CASSEARDQETQYF.

The chain combines TRBV2 with TRBJ2-1; D possibly uses TRBD1 or TRBD2 (5 bases each). V was pared by 1 base and J by 2 bases, with 12 bases between. The germline gives CDR1 SNHLY, CDR2 FYNNEI. This CDR3 comprises 16 residues. CDR3: CASSEGMGRPYNEQFF. In DNA, the CDR3 is TGTGCCAGCAGTGAAGGGATGGGACGGCCCTACAATGAGCAGTTCTTC.

The V gene is TRBV4-3, the J gene TRBJ2-3, with 10 bases identical to TRBD1. The CDR3 is 14 residues long. Germline V gene data show CDR1 as LGHNA and CDR2 as YSLEER. J gave up 5 bases and V 2 bases, and 1 base lay outside the gene matches. The CDR3 region has the DNA TGCGCCAGCAGCCAAAGGACAGGGGGAGATACGCAGTATTTT. Encoded protein: CASSQRTGGDTQYF.

V gene TRBV7-2 combines with J gene TRBJ1-1; possible D gene TRBD1, 5 bases. Trimming took 2 bases from V and 1 from J, leaving 8 bases between them. The CDR3 covers 14 residues. Germline values: CDR1 SGHTA, CDR2 FQGNSA. The CDR3 loop reads CASSLPQGNTEAFF. In DNA form, the CDR3 reads TGTGCCAGCAGCTTACCTCAGGGGAACACTGAAGCTTTCTTT.